The 4 T cell receptor beta chains listed next were all sequenced from one sample in a study of blood T cell repertoires in COVID-19. Profiling relied on immunoSEQ multiplex PCR, and the TCRdb table lists in-frame clones only, not all of them. In the table there are 200,000 to 250,000 clones, 92% of which are singletons. The specimen was peripheral blood. The receptors derive from a man aged 55 to 69 with COVID-19, enrolled during active disease.

The J gene is TRBJ1-6, the V gene TRBV5-5; tentatively, D is TRBD1 (6 bases). The CDR3 extends over 15 amino acids. Germline values: CDR1 SGHKS, CDR2 YYEKEE (reference sequence). V was shortened by 5 bases and J by 8 bases, with 17 bases between the two germline ends. This chain's CDR3 is CASRSEEQGYSPLHF. The CDR3 region has the DNA TGTGCCAGCAGATCCGAGGAACAGGGATATTCACCCCTCCACTTT.

This clone was seen just once. V gene TRBV28 combines with J gene TRBJ2-7, with D perhaps matching TRBD1 (5 bases). The CDR3 contains 14 residues. Germline CDR1 and CDR2: MDHEN and SYDVKM. Trimming cost V 4 bases and J 4 bases, with 14 bases left between them. CDR3 DNA: TGTGCCAGCAGTTATGGGAACAGGCGGTACGAGCAGTACTTC. It encodes CASSYGNRRYEQYF.

The chain links TRBV5-1 to TRBJ2-7; D is perhaps TRBD1 (6 bases). V shed 4 bases and J shed 4 bases, with 12 bases lying between them. CDR3 length: 13 amino acids. The germline V gene encodes CDR1 SGHRS and CDR2 YFSETQ. This chain's CDR3 is CASSPYTGYEQYF. CDR3 coding DNA: TGCGCCAGCAGCCCCTATACAGGGTACGAGCAGTACTTC. Looking up the rest from reference TRBV5-1 and TRBJ2-7 gives the full variable domain: KAGVTQTPRYLIKTRGQQVTLSCSPISGHRSVSWYQQTPGQGLQFLFEYFSETQRNKGNFPGRFSGRQFSNSRSEMNVSTLELGDSALYLCASSPYTGYEQYFGPGTRLTVT.

CDR3 coding DNA: TGCAGTGCTAGTAGCCAGGGGGGCTACGAGCAGTACTTC. It encodes CSASSQGGYEQYF. The chain joins TRBV20-1 to TRBJ2-7, with D tentatively TRBD1 (7 bases). CDR3 length equals 13 residues. Germline CDR1 reads DFQATT; CDR2 reads SNEGSKA (reference sequence). The V gene lost 3 bases and the J gene lost 3 bases, with 12 bases spanning the gap.